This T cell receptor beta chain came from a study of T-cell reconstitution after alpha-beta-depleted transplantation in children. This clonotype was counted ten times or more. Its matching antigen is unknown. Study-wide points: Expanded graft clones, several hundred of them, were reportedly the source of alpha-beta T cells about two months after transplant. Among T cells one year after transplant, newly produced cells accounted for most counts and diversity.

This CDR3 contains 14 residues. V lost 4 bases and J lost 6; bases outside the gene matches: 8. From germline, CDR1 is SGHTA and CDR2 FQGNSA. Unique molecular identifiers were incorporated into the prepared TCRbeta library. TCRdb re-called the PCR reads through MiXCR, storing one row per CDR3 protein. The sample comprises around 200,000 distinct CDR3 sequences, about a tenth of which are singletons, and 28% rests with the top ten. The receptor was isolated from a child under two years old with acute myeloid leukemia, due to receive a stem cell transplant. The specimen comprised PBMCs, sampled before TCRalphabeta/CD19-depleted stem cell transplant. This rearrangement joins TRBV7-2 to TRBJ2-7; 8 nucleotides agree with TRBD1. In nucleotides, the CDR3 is TGTGCCAGCAGCTCTAGGACAGGGCGGGTCGAGCAGTACTTC. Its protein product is CASSSRTGRVEQYF.